Below, 7 T cell receptor beta chains from the same sample are listed, as sequenced in a study of shared clonotypes between healthy human individuals. It was CD45RO-negative cells, positively selected for CCR7, that made up naive CD8 cells, with terminally differentiated effector memory CD45RA+ cells excluded. Clones were read by immunoSEQ multiplex PCR, and TCRdb kept only the in-frame ones, dropping some. The data contain about 2 million clones, about 95% of them singletons. Sequenced: naive CD8+ T cells sorted from blood. These receptor sequences come from a young man in good health.

V usage is TRBV13 and J usage is TRBJ1-2; D gene unclear. The CDR3 spans 14 residues. Germline lookup yields CDR1 PRHDT and CDR2 FYEKMQ (reference sequence). The V end lost 3 bases, the J end lost 5 bases, and 13 bases lay between the germline ends. As DNA, the CDR3 is TGTGCCAGCAGCTTCCCGGGTACGGGGTATGGCTACACCTTC. Protein: CASSFPGTGYGYTF. Drawing the rest from reference TRBV13 and TRBJ1-2, the complete variable domain is AAGVIQSPRHLIKEKRETATLKCYPIPRHDTVYWYQQGPGQDPQFLISFYEKMQSDKGSIPDRFSAQQFSDYHSELNMSSLELGDSALYFCASSFPGTGYGYTFGSGTRLTVV.

This chain joins TRBV13 and TRBJ2-1, with 8 bases lining up with TRBD1. The V gene's germline CDR1 is PRHDT and CDR2 FYEKMQ (reference sequence). CDR3 length: 15 amino acids. V shed 6 bases and J 2 bases; nucleotides not matched to a gene: 6. CDR3 amino acids: CASSHRTGPYNEQFF. In DNA, the CDR3 is TGTGCCAGCAGTCATCGGACAGGGCCCTACAATGAGCAGTTCTTC. Full variable domain (missing parts from reference TRBV13 and TRBJ2-1): AAGVIQSPRHLIKEKRETATLKCYPIPRHDTVYWYQQGPGQDPQFLISFYEKMQSDKGSIPDRFSAQQFSDYHSELNMSSLELGDSALYFCASSHRTGPYNEQFFGPGTRLTVL.

The chain joins TRBV6-5 to TRBJ2-7, with D possibly being TRBD2 (6 bases). The CDR3 runs 14 residues. V lost 0 bases to trimming and J lost 2 bases, with 8 bases between them. CDR1 MNHEY and CDR2 SVGAGI come from the germline V gene. The CDR3 region has the DNA TGTGCCAGCAGTTACTCTCTAGCGACCTACGAGCAGTACTTC. As protein: CASSYSLATYEQYF.

J is TRBJ1-1 and V is TRBV19; D is uncertain. This CDR3 spans 11 amino acids. The germline gives CDR1 LNHDA, CDR2 SQIVND (reference sequence). V dropped 5 bases and J dropped 7 bases, with 8 bases sitting between them. The CDR3 region is CASSEGIEAFF. The CDR3 nucleotides are TGTGCCAGTAGTGAGGGTATTGAAGCTTTCTTT.

The rearrangement links TRBV30 to TRBJ1-3; D is possibly TRBD1 (5 bases). V was clipped by 5 bases and J by 0 bases, with 14 bases between them. From germline, CDR1 is GTSNPN and CDR2 SVGIG (reference sequence). This CDR3 region has 15 residues. CDR3 loop: CAWDWDGFSGNTIYF. The CDR3 region has the DNA TGTGCCTGGGACTGGGACGGCTTCTCTGGAAACACCATATATTTT.

V is TRBV10-3 and J is TRBJ2-3, with TRBD2 identical over 7 bases. This CDR3 is 16 amino acids long. Germline lookup yields CDR1 ENHRY and CDR2 SYGVKD. After removal of 10 bases from V and 4 bases from J, the junction contained 17 bases not matched to a gene. CDR3 nucleotide sequence: TGTGCCACGCAGGCCGGCGGGAGTAGCTTGGCAGATACGCAGTATTTT. Its translation is CATQAGGSSLADTQYF.

The CDR3 bases are TGTGCCAGCAGTCAACAGGCCCCCTACGAGCAGTACTTC. Protein product: CASSQQAPYEQYF. This chain joins TRBV27 and TRBJ2-7; possibly TRBD1 for D (5 bases). Germline CDR1 and CDR2: MNHEY and SMNVEV (reference sequence). V lost 5 bases, J lost 2 bases, and 10 bases lay in between. The CDR3 contains 13 residues.